The rows below give T cell receptor beta chains drawn from one sample of a study of human T cells and chemical hapten exposure. TCRdb ran MiXCR on the 5' RACE reads and lists one entry per CDR3 protein. This table holds more than 60,000 distinct CDR3 sequences, more than 15% found once. Receptors originate from a female donor in good health. Both conserved end residues are part of each CDR3. The order of the fields is J gene, D gene, V gene, clone size, CDR3 protein, CDR3 DNA. The D gene is left open where the match is weak. Rows may omit the clone size; those that give it use once, few, many or a size class.

TRBJ2-7	NA	TRBV27	few	CASSRDRNAYEQYF	TGTGCCAGCAGTCGCGACCGGAACGCCTACGAGCAGTACTTC
TRBJ2-3	NA	TRBV12-3/TRBV12-4	many	CASRRLSTDTQYF	TGTGCCAGCCGCCGACTTAGCACAGATACGCAGTATTTT
TRBJ2-1	NA	TRBV20-1	few	CSAGESSYNEQFF	TGCAGTGCTGGGGAGAGCTCCTACAATGAGCAGTTCTTC
TRBJ2-3	TRBD1	TRBV7-2	few	CASSLYWTGQSTDTQYF	TGTGCCAGCAGCTTATATTGGACGGGACAGTCCACAGATACGCAGTATTTT
TRBJ2-1	TRBD2	TRBV27	NA	CASRRGGTYNEQFF	TGTGCCAGCCGGCGGGGGGGGACCTACAATGAGCAGTTCTTC
TRBJ2-5	NA	TRBV20-1	few	CSARQETQYF	TGCAGTGCTAGGCAAGAGACCCAGTACTTC
TRBJ2-1	TRBD2	TRBV2	few	CASRFSSGGSYNEQFF	TGTGCCAGCAGATTTTCGTCGGGGGGGTCCTACAATGAGCAGTTCTTC
TRBJ2-1	TRBD2	TRBV11-2	many	CASSLARTSVNEQFF	TGTGCCAGCAGCTTAGCAAGGACTAGCGTCAATGAGCAGTTCTTC
TRBJ1-1	NA	TRBV30	NA	CASSRGDGRTEAFF	TGTGCCTCCAGCCGGGGGGACGGGAGGACTGAAGCTTTCTTT
TRBJ2-6	TRBD1	TRBV2	NA	CASSEAHGTGYSGANVLTF	TGTGCCAGCAGTGAAGCTCACGGGACAGGCTACTCTGGGGCCAACGTCCTGACTTTC
TRBJ2-2	TRBD2	TRBV12-3/TRBV12-4	few	CASSPASGRAPTGELFF	TGTGCCAGCAGTCCCGCCAGCGGGAGGGCCCCCACCGGGGAGCTGTTTTTT
TRBJ2-1	NA	TRBV20-1	NA	CSAARTTGNEQFF	TGCAGTGCTGCCCGGACAACGGGGAATGAGCAGTTCTTC
TRBJ2-3	TRBD2	TRBV5-1	few	CASSIRGLAVVLDTQYF	TGCGCCAGCAGCATCAGGGGACTAGCCGTCGTGTTGGATACGCAGTATTTT
TRBJ2-7	TRBD2	TRBV6-5	many	CASSYQASGNYEQYF	TGTGCCAGCAGTTACCAGGCTAGCGGTAACTACGAGCAGTACTTC
TRBJ2-1	TRBD1	TRBV28	NA	CASSLPRQGTWTYNEQFF	TGTGCCAGCAGTTTACCAAGACAGGGTACTTGGACCTACAATGAGCAGTTCTTC
TRBJ1-1	NA	TRBV7-2	many	CASSLVGWQLSTEAFF	TGTGCCAGCAGCTTAGTAGGGTGGCAGTTGAGCACTGAAGCTTTCTTT
TRBJ1-3	TRBD1	TRBV12-3/TRBV12-4	many	CASSLDRGTGNTIYF	TGTGCCAGCAGCCTCGACAGGGGGACTGGAAACACCATATATTTT
TRBJ1-1	NA	TRBV7-2	few	CASSLAWFSNLGATEAFF	TGTGCCAGCAGCTTAGCGTGGTTTTCAAATCTCGGAGCCACTGAAGCTTTCTTT
TRBJ2-1	NA	TRBV27	few	CASGHGLYNEQFF	TGTGCCAGCGGACATGGACTTTACAATGAGCAGTTCTTC
TRBJ2-2	NA	TRBV24-1	NA	CATMGLANTGELFF	TGTGCCACCATGGGACTCGCAAACACCGGGGAGCTGTTTTTT
TRBJ2-5	NA	TRBV10-2	NA	CASSAYSGDQETQNF	TGCGCCAGCAGTGCATACAGCGGTGATCAAGAGACCCAGAACTTC
TRBJ2-1	TRBD2	TRBV30	few	CAWSVVASGRGEQFF	TGTGCCTGGAGTGTAGTCGCTAGCGGGAGAGGTGAGCAGTTCTTC
TRBJ2-7	TRBD1	TRBV6-1	NA	CASSAAGDSTREYF	TGTGCCAGCAGTGCGGCCGGGGACAGTACGAGGGAGTACTTC
TRBJ2-1	NA	TRBV7-2	once	CASSLQGLHGQFF	TGTGCCAGCAGCTTACAGGGACTTCATGGGCAGTTCTTC
TRBJ1-5	NA	TRBV12-3/TRBV12-4	few	CASRGGHFNQPQHF	TGTGCCAGCAGGGGAGGACACTTCAATCAGCCCCAGCATTTT